The 7 T cell receptor beta chains given below trace back to one sample, sequenced in a study of patients and donors after allogeneic stem cell transplantation. TCRdb re-called the RT-PCR reads with MiXCR, one entry per CDR3 protein. The sample has about 31,000 distinct CDR3 sequences; 6.5% to 7% are singletons. The sequencing input was blood, either unsorted or a sorted T cell fraction (not recorded which). These receptors were obtained from a human donor who was either an allogeneic HSCT recipient or a stem cell or donor lymphocyte infusion donor (not recorded which). It is not recorded whose cells these are; they may come from a transplant donor.

This clonotype came up many times. J is TRBJ2-2 and V is TRBV18, with 10 positions matching TRBD2. The CDR3 is 16 amino acids. Looked up from germline, CDR1 is KGHSH and CDR2 is LQKENI. V shed 3 bases, J shed 1 base, and the junction held 2 bases outside the gene matches. The CDR3 coding sequence is TGTGCCAGCTCACCTCGGACTAGCGGGAACACCGGGGAGCTGTTTTTT. This gives the protein CASSPRTSGNTGELFF.

Many counts were recorded for this clonotype. The V gene is TRBV5-1, the J gene TRBJ2-5, with TRBD2 identical over 8 bases. The CDR3 sequence is 15 residues long. The germline CDR1 and CDR2 sequences are SGHRS and YFSETQ. V shed 1 base and J 2 bases; nucleotides not matched to a gene: 4. The CDR3 is CASSLSSGPQETQYF. The CDR3 DNA sequence: TGCGCCAGCAGCTTGTCTAGCGGGCCACAAGAGACCCAGTACTTC.

Ten or more counts support this clonotype. The chain links TRBV28 to TRBJ2-3, with TRBD2 matching 8 bases. CDR1 is MDHEN and CDR2 is SYDVKM in the germline V gene. The V segment lost 3 bases and the J segment 4 bases; nucleotides outside the gene matches: 6. The CDR3 consists of 15 residues. The CDR3 loop reads CASSFSGTRADTQYF. DNA for the CDR3: TGTGCCAGCAGTTTCTCTGGGACTAGGGCAGATACGCAGTATTTT.

At least ten counts were recorded for this clonotype. The chain has TRBV27 and TRBJ1-5; D not certain. V lost 0 bases to trimming and J lost 6 bases, with 6 bases between them. This CDR3 spans 13 amino acids. The germline CDR1 and CDR2 sequences are MNHEY and SMNVEV (reference sequence). CDR3 residues: CASSLSWGQPQHF. The CDR3 region has the DNA TGTGCCAGCAGTTTATCGTGGGGTCAGCCCCAGCATTTT.

With respect to this clonotype: A read error may explain this, as a much larger clone is one base away. V gene TRBV6-5 combines with J gene TRBJ2-4, with 9 bases that match TRBD2. The CDR3 length is 15 residues. V gave up 0 bases and J gave up 6 bases; unmatched junction bases: 3. Per the germline V gene, CDR1 is MNHEY and CDR2 is SVGAGI. Here the CDR3 DNA reads TGTGCCAGCAGTTACTCTGAACTAGCGGGAAACATTCAGTACTTC. Its translation is CASSYSELAGNIQYF.

The table lists this clonotype with many counts. The rearrangement joins TRBV20-1 to TRBJ1-3, with TRBD1 matching 7 bases. Trimming at V came to 3 bases and at J to 2 bases, leaving 10 bases not matched to a gene. The CDR3 consists of 16 residues. Germline CDR1 reads DFQATT; CDR2 reads SNEGSKA (reference sequence). The CDR3: CSASTQGDQTGNTIYF. CDR3 DNA: TGCAGTGCTAGTACCCAGGGGGATCAGACTGGAAACACCATATATTTT.

This clonotype has at least ten counts. This chain joins TRBV7-9 and TRBJ1-6; perhaps TRBD1 as D (5 bases). CDR1 and CDR2 from the germline V gene are SEHNR and FQNEAQ (reference sequence). The V end lost 4 bases, the J end lost 7 bases, and 17 bases lay between the germline ends. The CDR3 is 16 residues long. CDR3 nucleotides: TGTGCCAGCAGCTGGGGGTCGGTGCTTTTAAATTCACCCCTCCACTTT. It yields the protein CASSWGSVLLNSPLHF.